This T cell receptor (beta chain) was identified in a study of blood T cells in healthy people across ages. With a J-beta primer mix and a sample-barcoded 5' primer, a second PCR ran about 7 to 11 cycles. Using its own MiXCR run on the 5' RACE reads, TCRdb lists one record per CDR3 protein. Among over 1,500,000 distinct CDR3 sequences listed, 39% were seen once. Each individual donor underwent a draw of about 9.1 milliliters of peripheral blood. No fewer than 7 million PBMCs went into each sample. The CDR3 length is 14 residues. Trimming took off 5 bases at V and 1 base at J, with 12 bases between the two ends. CDR1 and CDR2 (germline): SNHLY, FYNNEI.

Sequenced: blood. The chain carries TRBV2 and TRBJ2-7; maybe TRBD1 (6 bases). This sequence was found in a human donor in good health. The CDR3, as DNA: TGTGCCAGCAGTATTAACAGGGTATCCTACGAGCAGTACTTC. Translation gives CASSINRVSYEQYF.